This record looks at one T cell receptor beta chain sequence and its context. The sample belongs to a study of T cells in Graves' hyperthyroidism and ophthalmopathy. From germline, CDR1 is LGHDT and CDR2 YNNKEL (reference sequence). CDR3 length: 15 residues. V trimming: 3 bases; J trimming: 5 bases; junction bases outside the gene matches: 7. Amplified regions were TCR beta CDR3 sequences from RNA transcripts. With the HTBI primer set, the TCR CDR3 went through a first round of RT-PCR. TCRdb analysed the multiplex PCR reads with MiXCR anew, one entry per CDR3 protein. The profile shows over 300,000 distinct CDR3 sequences, approximately 13% of them singletons.

The origin of this receptor is a woman between 55 and 75 years old with Graves' hyperthyroidism. The material sequenced was blood. This sequence joins TRBV3-1 and TRBJ2-4, with 7 bases identical to TRBD1. This chain's CDR3 is CASSHEGALENIQYF. The CDR3 DNA is TGTGCCAGCAGCCACGAGGGGGCTCTGGAAAACATTCAGTACTTC.